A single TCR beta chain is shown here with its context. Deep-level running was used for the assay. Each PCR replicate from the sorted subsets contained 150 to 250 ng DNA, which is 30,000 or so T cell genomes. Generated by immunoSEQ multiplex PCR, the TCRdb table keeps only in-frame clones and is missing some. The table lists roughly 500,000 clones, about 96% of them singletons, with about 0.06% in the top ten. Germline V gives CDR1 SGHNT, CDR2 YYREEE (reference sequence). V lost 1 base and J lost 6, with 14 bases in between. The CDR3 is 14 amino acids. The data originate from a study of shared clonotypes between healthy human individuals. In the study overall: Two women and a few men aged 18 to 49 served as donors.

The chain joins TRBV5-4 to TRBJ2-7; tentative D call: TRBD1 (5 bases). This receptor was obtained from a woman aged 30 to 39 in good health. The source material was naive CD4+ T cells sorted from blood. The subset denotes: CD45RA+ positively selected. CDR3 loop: CASSLQGLIGEQYF. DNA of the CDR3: TGTGCCAGCAGCTTGCAGGGTTTGATAGGCGAGCAGTACTTC.